The 20 T cell receptor beta chains listed next were all sequenced from one sample in a study of CD8 T cells in ankylosing spondylitis. TCRdb ran MiXCR on the 5' RACE reads and lists one entry per CDR3 protein. The table shows hundreds of thousands of distinct CDR3 sequences, with 15% to 25% occurring only once. Sequences were obtained from blood, either unsorted or a sorted T cell fraction (not recorded which). These receptors were taken from a male donor with ankylosing spondylitis or in good health (not recorded which).

The chain has TRBV12-3 or TRBV12-4 and TRBJ2-5; TRBD1 matches at 7 bases. CDR3 length equals 16 residues. J gave up 5 bases and V 0 bases, and 9 bases lay outside the gene matches. Here the CDR3 reads CASSLAGTAPRETQYF. The CDR3 DNA is TGTGCCAGCAGTTTAGCCGGGACAGCACCTAGGGAGACCCAGTACTTC.

The rearrangement joins TRBV20-1 to TRBJ2-1; no firm D call. This CDR3 has 12 amino acids. Germline-derived CDR1 and CDR2 are DFQATT and SNEGSKA (reference sequence). V was trimmed by 0 bases and J by 4 bases, leaving 4 bases between them. For the CDR3, the DNA is TGCAGTGCTAGAGAGAAATACAATGAGCAGTTCTTC. Translation gives CSAREKYNEQFF.

This clonotype was picked up a small number of times. The chain employs TRBV11-1 and TRBJ1-1; D is uncertain. The CDR3 extends over 13 amino acids. V was pared by 4 bases and J by 5 bases, with 11 bases between. Germline-derived CDR1 and CDR2 are SGHAT and FQDESV (reference sequence). The CDR3 sequence is CASSSGGRTEAFF. CDR3 DNA: TGTGCCAGCAGCTCCGGCGGCCGGACTGAAGCTTTCTTT. The variable domain in full, completed from reference TRBV11-1 and TRBJ1-1, reads EAEVAQSPRYKITEKSQAVAFWCDPISGHATLYWYRQILGQGPELLVQFQDESVVDDSQLPKDRFSAERLKGVDSTLKIQPAELGDSAMYLCASSSGGRTEAFFGQGTRLTVV.

The chain is built from TRBV24-1 and TRBJ2-1; 7 bases line up with TRBD2. CDR1 and CDR2 (germline): KGHDR, SFDVKD. The V segment lost 2 bases and the J segment 9 bases; nucleotides outside the gene matches: 9. This CDR3 is 15 amino acids long. This chain's CDR3 is CATSDSWGGGTEQFF. The CDR3 DNA follows: TGTGCCACCAGTGATTCTTGGGGGGGAGGCACTGAGCAGTTCTTC.

This clonotype has just a few counts. The chain combines TRBV12-3 or TRBV12-4 with TRBJ2-3; 12 positions agree with TRBD2. V trimming: 3 bases; J trimming: 5 bases; junction bases outside the gene matches: 6. The CDR3 extends over 16 amino acids. The CDR3, as DNA: TGTGCCAGCAGTTTCTCACTAGCGGGGGGATTAGATACGCAGTATTTT. Residues: CASSFSLAGGLDTQYF.

The gene calls are TRBV6-1 and TRBJ2-1; 8 nucleotides align to TRBD2. This CDR3 is built from 15 residues. Germline V gene sequence: CDR1 MNHNS, CDR2 SASEGT. V lost 6 bases, J lost 0 bases, and 4 bases stayed unmatched. CDR3 sequence: CASRLAASSYNEQFF. The CDR3 coding sequence is TGTGCCAGCAGACTAGCGGCTAGCTCCTACAATGAGCAGTTCTTC.

This chain joins TRBV5-1 and TRBJ2-1, with 10 bases aligning to TRBD1. The CDR3 has 15 residues. The germline CDR1 and CDR2 sequences are SGHRS and YFSETQ. The ends lost 2 bases at V and 4 bases at J; junction bases unmatched: 3. The CDR3 protein is CASSFGQGVYNEQFF. Written as DNA, the CDR3 is TGCGCCAGCAGCTTTGGACAGGGGGTATACAATGAGCAGTTCTTC.

This chain links TRBV7-8 with TRBJ1-6; TRBD1 matches at 9 bases. Germline-derived CDR1 and CDR2 are SGHVS and FQNEAQ. This CDR3 has 16 amino acids. Trimming removed 4 bases from V and 6 bases from J; junction bases left unmatched: 7. The DNA of the CDR3 is TGTGCCAGCAGCTCAGCAGCGGGACAGGGTAATTCACCCCTCCACTTT. Its translation is CASSSAAGQGNSPLHF.

The J gene is TRBJ2-5, the V gene TRBV5-1, with D perhaps matching TRBD1 (5 bases). V lost 0 bases to trimming and J lost 0 bases, with 9 bases between them. This CDR3 is built from 15 residues. Germline CDR1 is SGHRS and CDR2 is YFSETQ. CDR3 loop: CASSLGQSYQETQYF. For the CDR3, the DNA is TGCGCCAGCAGCTTGGGACAGAGTTACCAAGAGACCCAGTACTTC.

The chain recombines TRBV20-1 with TRBJ2-3; D remains unclear. V shed 1 base and J shed 6 bases, with 5 bases lying between them. The V gene's germline CDR1 is DFQATT and CDR2 SNEGSKA (reference sequence). The length of the CDR3 is 11 residues. For the CDR3, the DNA is TGCAGTGCTAGAGTGCTGGATACGCAGTATTTT. Translated: CSARVLDTQYF.

This clonotype was seen ten or more times. V is TRBV29-1 and J is TRBJ2-5; either TRBD1 or TRBD2 may supply D (5 bases each). In germline, CDR1 is SQVTM, CDR2 ANQGSEA. The CDR3 runs 13 residues. Trimming removed 4 bases from V and 0 bases from J, with 9 bases in between. This chain's CDR3 is CSVVGVYQETQYF. The CDR3 nucleotides are TGCAGCGTTGTGGGGGTGTACCAAGAGACCCAGTACTTC.

This clonotype was seen a handful of times. V usage is TRBV9 and J usage is TRBJ2-3, with a weak D call TRBD2 (5 bases). CDR3 length: 15 amino acids. The V gene's germline CDR1 is SGDLS and CDR2 YYNGEE. The V end lost 0 bases, the J end lost 0 bases, and 8 bases lay between the germline ends. CDR3 region: CASSVGTASTDTQYF. The CDR3 DNA is TGTGCCAGCAGCGTAGGGACTGCTAGCACAGATACGCAGTATTTT.

The chain is built from TRBV7-9 and TRBJ2-5; tentatively, D is TRBD1 or TRBD2 (5 bases each). There are 14 residues in the CDR3. V was clipped by 5 bases and J by 3 bases, with 13 bases between them. Per the germline V gene, CDR1 is SEHNR and CDR2 is FQNEAQ (reference sequence). The CDR3: CASSVLGAEETQYF. The DNA of the CDR3 is TGTGCCAGCAGCGTTCTCGGGGCCGAAGAGACCCAGTACTTC.

This clonotype showed up many times. The chain employs TRBV20-1 and TRBJ1-4, with D tentatively TRBD1 (6 bases). Germline V lookup: CDR1 DFQATT, CDR2 SNEGSKA (reference sequence). This CDR3 contains 14 residues. V was clipped by 0 bases and J by 5 bases, with 10 bases between them. CDR3 nucleotide sequence: TGCAGTGCTAGAGAGGACAGCAAGAATGAAAAACTGTTTTTT. Translating gives CSAREDSKNEKLFF.

The genes are TRBV15 and TRBJ2-2, with 9 bases identical to TRBD1. This CDR3 region has 20 residues. Germline V lookup: CDR1 LNHNV, CDR2 YYDKDF (reference sequence). The ends lost 3 bases at V and 0 bases at J; junction bases unmatched: 14. CDR3 in amino acids: CATSSLPGQGFPANTGELFF. The CDR3 DNA reads TGTGCCACCAGCAGTTTACCGGGACAGGGTTTTCCCGCGAACACCGGGGAGCTGTTTTTT.

The chain is built from TRBV5-1 and TRBJ2-5, with TRBD1 as a possible D gene (5 bases). Trimming left V 4 bases short and J 5 bases short, with 15 bases between. Germline CDR1 SGHRS, CDR2 YFSETQ. This CDR3 spans 14 amino acids. The DNA for the CDR3 is TGCGCCAGCAGCCCTGGGATAGGGGATGAGACCCAGTACTTC. Translated: CASSPGIGDETQYF. Drawing the rest from reference TRBV5-1 and TRBJ2-5, the complete variable domain is KAGVTQTPRYLIKTRGQQVTLSCSPISGHRSVSWYQQTPGQGLQFLFEYFSETQRNKGNFPGRFSGRQFSNSRSEMNVSTLELGDSALYLCASSPGIGDETQYFGPGTRLLVL.

In this sample, this clonotype turned up a few times. The junction departs from germline at one end; a sequencing error may be responsible. V is TRBV6-1 and J is TRBJ1-5; no clear D. The CDR3 runs 15 residues. Germline values: CDR1 MNHNS, CDR2 SASEGT. The CDR3 DNA sequence: TGTGCCAGCAGCGAAGAGCTATATAGCAATCAGCCCCAGCATTTT. Translation gives CASSEELYSNQPQHF.

This clonotype was recorded at least ten times. The V and J genes are TRBV4-1 and TRBJ1-2, with D maybe TRBD1 (6 bases). This CDR3 is 14 amino acids long. Germline values: CDR1 MGHRA, CDR2 YSYEKL. The V end lost 2 bases, the J end lost 4 bases, and 11 bases lay between the germline ends. The CDR3 DNA is TGCGCCAGCAGCCAACCGGACAGTATCTATGGCTACACCTTC. Encoded protein: CASSQPDSIYGYTF.

J is TRBJ1-2 and V is TRBV5-6; tentatively, D is TRBD1 (5 bases). Trimming removed 1 base from V and 1 base from J, with 14 bases in between. The length of the CDR3 is 16 residues. Germline values: CDR1 SGHDT, CDR2 YYEEEE. Written as DNA, the CDR3 is TGTGCCAGCAGCTTGTACCGGACAAATATTAACTATGGCTACACCTTC. Translation gives CASSLYRTNINYGYTF.

The V call is TRBV20-1, the J call TRBJ1-1; D possibly corresponds to TRBD1 (5 bases). V lost 3 bases and J 1 base, leaving 12 bases between the germline ends. Germline V gene lookup returns CDR1 DFQATT and CDR2 SNEGSKA (reference sequence). The CDR3 loop spans 14 amino acids. This CDR3 is CSARRDSQNTEAFF. Here the CDR3 DNA reads TGCAGTGCTAGGCGGGACTCCCAGAACACTGAAGCTTTCTTT.